Sequencing of this T cell receptor (beta chain) was carried out in a study of blood T cell repertoires in COVID-19 (TCRdb year 2020). Broadly, across the study: Samples covering the acute and convalescent phases of COVID-19 were provided by collaborators in the United States, Italy and Spain. The material from the prospective study consisted of cDNA or gDNA derived from T cells, B-cell-depleted T cells, or PBMCs. The dataset comprised deeply sampled blood TCRbeta repertoires from subjects exposed to, actively infected with, or recovered from COVID-19. The repertoires were released in a freely available public database intended as a resource for research on the immune response to SARS-CoV-2. Samples were obtained from the ongoing ImmuneRACE study (first 160 participants) and from over 1,000 subjects provided by 6 global collaborators. The sample metadata nearly always contained a de-identified subject ID, COVID-19 status, age in years and sex. Where available, HLA class I and class II types were obtained from metadata supplied by the sample provider rather than from assay-based typing. Beyond this particular receptor, the publication reports: The quantity of clinical and demographic metadata differed by source and by participant and was supplied without curation.

Whole blood was collected in K2EDTA tubes by collaborating institutions according to the institutions' own protocols. For TCRbeta analysis, collaborator samples were shipped as frozen whole blood, as isolated PBMCs, or as DNA extracted from either sample type. As regards this clone: No cognate antigen has been identified for it. No clone much larger than this one lies a single base away; base qualities are absent.

CDR1 and CDR2, looked up from the germline V gene, are SGHTA and FQGNSA. V loses 2 bases, J loses 3 bases, and the germline ends lie 5 bases apart. Including cysteine and phenylalanine, the CDR3 has 13 amino acids. Only the CDR3 portion is preserved as DNA: 39 bases, with reading frame beginning at the first base. The immunoSEQ Assay, a bias-controlled multiplex PCR, was used to amplify TCRbeta CDR3 regions from genomic DNA. For the original study's pipeline: Nucleated cell counts per sample were estimated from amplification of reference gene primers within the assay. To quantify the absolute abundance of each unique TCRbeta CDR3 rearrangement, sequence reads were collapsed and filtered. For each sample, productive Simpson clonality was calculated by taking the square root of Simpson's diversity index across productive rearrangements. Entries here come from immuneACCESS through TCRdb and include only in-frame sequences with V and J called. Some clones fail to appear in such tables; in the studies checked, an unresolved V gene covers under half of the shortfall, and the cause of the remainder is unknown. V, J and clone size reflect that table, while D and trimming were determined from the DNA. This sample is represented by approximately 93,000 clones; approximately 88% of them were singletons. The ten largest clones add up to approximately 0.5% of the sample.

This TCR was recovered from a man aged 55 to 70 with acute or convalescent COVID-19. The rearrangement combines TRBV7-2 with TRBJ1-5, with no reliable assignment of the D segment. The sample consisted of peripheral blood. CDR3 reads: CASSLIDNQPQHF. The DNA sequence reads TGTGCCAGCAGCTTAATAGACAATCAGCCCCAGCATTTT.